These T cell receptor beta chains were read from a single sample in a study of blood T cell repertoires in COVID-19. Data came from immunoSEQ multiplex PCR; TCRdb stores just in-frame clones and leaves some out. The sample carries about 230,000 clones, approximately 90% recorded once. The specimen sequenced was peripheral blood. These receptors were obtained from a man aged 50 or older with COVID-19, enrolled during active disease. CDR3s include the opening cysteine and the closing phenylalanine or tryptophan. D genes are given only for firm matches. Rows give clone size only sometimes, using once, few, many, or a class for an expanded clone.

V	J	size	length	D	DNA	CDR3
TRBV3-1/TRBV3-2	TRBJ2-1	.	15	TRBD2	TGTGCCAGCAGCCAATTGGCTAGCGGGAGTCTTGAGCAGTTCTTC	CASSQLASGSLEQFF
TRBV4-3	TRBJ2-1	.	17	TRBD2	TGCGCCAGCAGCCAAGATCGCTGGGCGGGGGGAAGGAATGAGCAGTTCTTC	CASSQDRWAGGRNEQFF
TRBV27	TRBJ1-5	.	15	.	TGTGCCAGCAGTTTATACAGGGCCGACAATCAGCCCCAGCATTTT	CASSLYRADNQPQHF
TRBV7-8	TRBJ1-1	.	14	TRBD1	TGTGCCAGCAGCCAACAGGGGATGAACACTGAAGCTTTCTTT	CASSQQGMNTEAFF
TRBV5-4	TRBJ2-1	few	15	TRBD2	TGTGCCAGCAGCTTGCCTGCTAGCGGGGGGAATGAGCAGTTCTTC	CASSLPASGGNEQFF
TRBV2	TRBJ2-7	.	14	.	TGTGCCAGCAGTGAAGGCAGGGTCTCCTACGAGCAGTACTTC	CASSEGRVSYEQYF
TRBV9	TRBJ1-4	once	15	TRBD1	TGTGCCAGCAGCGTATGGGGACAGATAAATGAAAAACTGTTTTTT	CASSVWGQINEKLFF
TRBV24-1	TRBJ1-5	.	13	TRBD1	TGTGCCACCAGCGGGACAGGGACTCAGCCCCAGCATTTT	CATSGTGTQPQHF
TRBV19	TRBJ2-1	.	16	TRBD2	TGTGCCAGTAGTCCAAGACTAGCGGGAGGGAACAGTGAGCAGTTCTTC	CASSPRLAGGNSEQFF
TRBV2	TRBJ2-1	.	15	.	TGTGCCAGCAGTAGGACAGCCTCTTCCTACAATGAGCAGTTCTTC	CASSRTASSYNEQFF
TRBV7-2	TRBJ1-1	once	15	TRBD1	TGTGCCAGCAGTCCCTCGACAGGGGGCGCGGGAGAAGCTTTCTTT	CASSPSTGGAGEAFF
TRBV3-1/TRBV3-2	TRBJ2-3	.	15	TRBD2	TGTGCCAGCACCCCCAGCGGGAGGGGAACAGATACGCAGTATTTT	CASTPSGRGTDTQYF
TRBV5-5	TRBJ2-7	.	16	.	TGTGCCAGCAGTAAAACTCGCACAGGCATTACCTACGAGCAGTACTTC	CASSKTRTGITYEQYF
TRBV29-1	TRBJ2-7	few	15	TRBD1	TGCAGCGTTGAAGAGGGGACAGGGGTTACCTACGAGCAGTACTTC	CSVEEGTGVTYEQYF
TRBV3-1/TRBV3-2	TRBJ2-3	.	22	TRBD2	TGTGCCAGCAGCCAAGATCGGCTAAAGGGACTAGCGGGAAGGTTAGACACAGATACGCAGTATTTT	CASSQDRLKGLAGRLDTDTQYF
TRBV4-3	TRBJ2-3	.	15	TRBD2	TGCGCCAGCAGCCAAGGGACGGGAGGGGTGAGGACGCAGTATTTT	CASSQGTGGVRTQYF
TRBV5-1	TRBJ2-6	.	17	.	TGCGCCAGCAGCCCCGGATCGGGAAGGGATGGGGCCAACGTCCTGACTTTC	CASSPGSGRDGANVLTF